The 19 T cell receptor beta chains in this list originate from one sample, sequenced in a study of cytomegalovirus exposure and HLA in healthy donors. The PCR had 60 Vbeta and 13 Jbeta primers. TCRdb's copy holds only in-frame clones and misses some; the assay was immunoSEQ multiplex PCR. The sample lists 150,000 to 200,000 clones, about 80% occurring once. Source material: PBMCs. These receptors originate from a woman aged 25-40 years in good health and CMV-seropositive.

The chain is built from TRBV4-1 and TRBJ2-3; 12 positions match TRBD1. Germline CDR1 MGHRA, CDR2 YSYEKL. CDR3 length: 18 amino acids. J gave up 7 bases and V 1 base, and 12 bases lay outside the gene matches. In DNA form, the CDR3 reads TGCGCCAGCAGCCAAGTTGGAGAGGGACAGGGGGCAAGGTATACGCAGTATTTT. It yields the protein CASSQVGEGQGARYTQYF.

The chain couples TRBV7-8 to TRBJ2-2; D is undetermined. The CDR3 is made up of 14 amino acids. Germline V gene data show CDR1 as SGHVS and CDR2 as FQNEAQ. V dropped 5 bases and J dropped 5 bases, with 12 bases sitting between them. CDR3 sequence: CASSAGDRTGELFF. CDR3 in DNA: TGTGCCAGCAGCGCCGGAGATCGGACCGGGGAGCTGTTTTTT.

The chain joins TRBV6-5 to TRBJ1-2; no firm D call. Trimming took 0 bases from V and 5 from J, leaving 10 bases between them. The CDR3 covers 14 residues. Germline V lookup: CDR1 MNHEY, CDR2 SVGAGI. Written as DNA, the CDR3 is TGTGCCAGCAGTTACTCCCCTTCGGGGTATGGCTACACCTTC. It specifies CASSYSPSGYGYTF.

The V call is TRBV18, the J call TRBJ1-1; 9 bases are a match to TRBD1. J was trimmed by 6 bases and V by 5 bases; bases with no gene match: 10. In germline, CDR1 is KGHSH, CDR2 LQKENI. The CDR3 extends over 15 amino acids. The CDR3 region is CASSNPGQGIAEAFF. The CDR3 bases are TGTGCCAGCTCAAATCCGGGACAGGGAATCGCTGAAGCTTTCTTT.

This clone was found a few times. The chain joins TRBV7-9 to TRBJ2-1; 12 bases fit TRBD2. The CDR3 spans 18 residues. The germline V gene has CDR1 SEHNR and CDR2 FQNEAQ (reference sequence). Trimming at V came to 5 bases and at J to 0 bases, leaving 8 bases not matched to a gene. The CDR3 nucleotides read TGTGCCAGCAGCATACTAGCGGGAGGTCTGGGCTCCTACAATGAGCAGTTCTTC. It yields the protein CASSILAGGLGSYNEQFF.

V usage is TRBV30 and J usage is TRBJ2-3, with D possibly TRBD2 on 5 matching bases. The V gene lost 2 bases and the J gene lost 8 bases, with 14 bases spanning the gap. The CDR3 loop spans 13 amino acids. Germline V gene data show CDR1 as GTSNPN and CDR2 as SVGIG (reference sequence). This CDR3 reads CAWSPLLEATQYF. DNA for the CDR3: TGTGCCTGGAGTCCCCTGTTGGAGGCTACGCAGTATTTT.

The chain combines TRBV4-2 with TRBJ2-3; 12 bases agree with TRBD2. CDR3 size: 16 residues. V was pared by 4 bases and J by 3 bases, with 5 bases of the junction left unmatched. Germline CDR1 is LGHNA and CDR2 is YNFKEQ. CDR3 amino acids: CASSPSTSGSTDTQYF. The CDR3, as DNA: TGTGCCAGCAGCCCATCGACTAGCGGGAGTACAGATACGCAGTATTTT.

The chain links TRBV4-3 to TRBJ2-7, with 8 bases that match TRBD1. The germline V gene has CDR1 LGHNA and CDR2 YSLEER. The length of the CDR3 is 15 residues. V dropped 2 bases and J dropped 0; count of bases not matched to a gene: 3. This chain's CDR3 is CASSQLGQGSYEQYF. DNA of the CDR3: TGCGCCAGCAGCCAACTAGGACAGGGCTCCTACGAGCAGTACTTC.

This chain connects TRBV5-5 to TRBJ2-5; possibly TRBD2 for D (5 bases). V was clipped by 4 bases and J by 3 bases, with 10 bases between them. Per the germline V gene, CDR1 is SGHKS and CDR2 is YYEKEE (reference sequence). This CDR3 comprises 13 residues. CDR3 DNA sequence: TGTGCCAGCAGCACGGACGGGGAAGAGACCCAGTACTTC. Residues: CASSTDGEETQYF.

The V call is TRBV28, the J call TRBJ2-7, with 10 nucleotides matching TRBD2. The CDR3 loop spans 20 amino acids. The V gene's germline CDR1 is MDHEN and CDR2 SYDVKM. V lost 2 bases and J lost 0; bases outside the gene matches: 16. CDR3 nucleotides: TGTGCCAGCAGTTTAGTCATGACTAGCGGGCCGGAGGGCAGCTCCTACGAGCAGTACTTC. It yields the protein CASSLVMTSGPEGSSYEQYF.

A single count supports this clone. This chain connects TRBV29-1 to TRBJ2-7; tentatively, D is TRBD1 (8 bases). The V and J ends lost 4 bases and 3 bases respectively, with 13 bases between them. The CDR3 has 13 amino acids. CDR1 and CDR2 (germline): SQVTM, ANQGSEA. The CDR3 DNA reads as TGCAGCGTTGCTACAGGGGGGGGCTACGAGCAGTACTTC. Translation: CSVATGGGYEQYF.

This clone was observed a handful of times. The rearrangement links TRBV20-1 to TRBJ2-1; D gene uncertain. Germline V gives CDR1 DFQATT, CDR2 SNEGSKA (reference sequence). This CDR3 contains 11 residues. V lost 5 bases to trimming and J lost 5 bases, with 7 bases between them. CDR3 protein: CSAESDNEQFF. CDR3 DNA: TGCAGTGCTGAGAGTGACAATGAGCAGTTCTTC.

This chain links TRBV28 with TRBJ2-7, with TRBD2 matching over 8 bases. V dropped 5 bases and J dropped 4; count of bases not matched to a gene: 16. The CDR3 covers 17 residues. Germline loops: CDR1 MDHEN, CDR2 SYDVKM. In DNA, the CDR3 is TGTGCCAGCAGTCCAAACCCAATCGGGAGGGCCTTTTACGAGCAGTACTTC. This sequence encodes CASSPNPIGRAFYEQYF.

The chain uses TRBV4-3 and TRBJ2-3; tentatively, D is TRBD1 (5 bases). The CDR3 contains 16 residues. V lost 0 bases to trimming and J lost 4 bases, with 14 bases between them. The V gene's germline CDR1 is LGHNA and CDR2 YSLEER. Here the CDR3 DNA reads TGCGCCAGCAGCCAAGAGTTGGGGCTAGGGGCAGATACGCAGTATTTT. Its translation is CASSQELGLGADTQYF.

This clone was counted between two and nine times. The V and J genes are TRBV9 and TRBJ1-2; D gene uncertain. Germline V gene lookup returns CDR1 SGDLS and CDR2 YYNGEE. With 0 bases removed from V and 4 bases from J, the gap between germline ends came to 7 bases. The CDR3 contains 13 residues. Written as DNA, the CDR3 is TGTGCCAGCAGCGTAGTGAGCGGCTATGGCTACACCTTC. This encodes CASSVVSGYGYTF.

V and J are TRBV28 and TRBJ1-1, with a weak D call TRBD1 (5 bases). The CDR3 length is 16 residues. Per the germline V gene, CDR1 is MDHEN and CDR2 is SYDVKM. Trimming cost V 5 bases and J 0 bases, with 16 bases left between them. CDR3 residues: CASSPERQFMNTEAFF. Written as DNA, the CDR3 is TGTGCCAGCAGTCCTGAGAGACAGTTCATGAACACTGAAGCTTTCTTT.

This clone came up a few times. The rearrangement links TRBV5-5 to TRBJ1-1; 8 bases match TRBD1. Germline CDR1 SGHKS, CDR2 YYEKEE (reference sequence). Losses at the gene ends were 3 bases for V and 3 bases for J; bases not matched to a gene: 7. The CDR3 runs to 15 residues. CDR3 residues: CASSYPDREHTEAFF. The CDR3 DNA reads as TGTGCCAGCAGCTACCCGGACAGGGAACACACTGAAGCTTTCTTT.

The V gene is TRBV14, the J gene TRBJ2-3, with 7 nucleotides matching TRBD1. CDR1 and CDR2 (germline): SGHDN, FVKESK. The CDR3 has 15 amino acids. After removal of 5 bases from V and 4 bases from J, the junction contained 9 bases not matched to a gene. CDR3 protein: CASSLIRGQADTQYF. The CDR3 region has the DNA TGTGCCAGCAGCTTAATCCGCGGACAGGCAGATACGCAGTATTTT. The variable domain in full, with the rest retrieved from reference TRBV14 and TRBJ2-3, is EAGVTQFPSHSVIEKGQTVTLRCDPISGHDNLYWYRRVMGKEIKFLLHFVKESKQDESGMPNNRFLAERTGGTYSTLKVQPAELEDSGVYFCASSLIRGQADTQYFGPGTRLTVL.

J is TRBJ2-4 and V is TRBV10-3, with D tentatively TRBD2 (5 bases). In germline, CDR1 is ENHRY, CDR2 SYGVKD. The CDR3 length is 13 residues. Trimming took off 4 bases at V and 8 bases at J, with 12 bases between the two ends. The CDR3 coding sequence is TGTGCCATCAGTGGCCGGTCCGGGGACATTCAGTACTTC. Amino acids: CAISGRSGDIQYF.